One and the same sample provided the 29 T cell receptor beta chains below, sequenced in a study of blood T cell repertoires in COVID-19. Some clones are missing from TCRdb's copy, which holds only in-frame ones; the method was immunoSEQ multiplex PCR. This table has about 150,000 clones, around 73% appearing once. Sequencing was performed on peripheral blood. Every receptor here comes from a man aged 55 to 70 who had recovered from COVID-19.

This chain joins TRBV7-2 and TRBJ2-1, with 9 bases matching TRBD2. The CDR3 extends over 16 amino acids. Germline V gene sequence: CDR1 SGHTA, CDR2 FQGNSA. The ends lost 0 bases at V and 9 bases at J; junction bases unmatched: 9. The CDR3: CASSLAGGGRAGEQFF. The CDR3 DNA reads TGTGCCAGCAGCTTAGCCGGGGGCGGGAGGGCCGGTGAGCAGTTCTTC.

The J gene is TRBJ1-1, the V gene TRBV7-9, with 8 bases matching TRBD1. The CDR3 totals 15 residues. The germline V gene encodes CDR1 SEHNR and CDR2 FQNEAQ (reference sequence). V lost 3 bases to trimming and J lost 4 bases; unmatched junction nucleotides: 7. The CDR3 is CASSFLAGGGTEAFF. CDR3 sequence (DNA): TGTGCCAGCAGCTTTCTCGCAGGGGGCGGCACTGAAGCTTTCTTT.

The chain recombines TRBV11-2 with TRBJ1-6, with TRBD1 identical over 8 bases. Trimming cost V 2 bases and J 10 bases; bases outside gene matches: 7. Germline CDR1 SGHAT, CDR2 FQNNGV. This CDR3 is 15 amino acids long. In DNA, the CDR3 is TGTGCCAGCAGCTTAAACACAGGGGGTGGCTCACCCCTCCACTTT. Protein product: CASSLNTGGGSPLHF.

This chain connects TRBV9 to TRBJ2-5; 12 bases align to TRBD2. The CDR3 loop spans 14 amino acids. J was trimmed by 4 bases and V by 3 bases; bases with no gene match: 1. Germline CDR1 and CDR2: SGDLS and YYNGEE. The DNA for the CDR3 is TGTGCCAGCAGCGGGGGACTAGCGGGAGAGACCCAGTACTTC. Its translation is CASSGGLAGETQYF.

V usage is TRBV5-4 and J usage is TRBJ2-5; 7 bases are shared with TRBD1. CDR3 size: 14 residues. The trim removed 4 bases at V and 3 bases at J, leaving 6 bases unmatched. Germline V gives CDR1 SGHNT, CDR2 YYREEE (reference sequence). CDR3 amino acids: CASSDRDREETQYF. The CDR3 nucleotides read TGTGCCAGCAGCGACCGGGACAGAGAAGAGACCCAGTACTTC.

The chain carries TRBV5-4 and TRBJ1-2; TRBD1 is a possible D gene (5 bases). Germline V gene data show CDR1 as SGHNT and CDR2 as YYREEE (reference sequence). Trimming took off 0 bases at V and 4 bases at J, with 10 bases between the two ends. The CDR3 contains 14 residues. CDR3 sequence: CASSLAQEFYGYTF. The CDR3 coding sequence is TGTGCCAGCAGCTTGGCACAGGAGTTCTATGGCTACACCTTC.

The chain uses TRBV9 and TRBJ2-7; 10 nucleotides agree with TRBD2. CDR3 length: 15 amino acids. Germline CDR1 reads SGDLS; CDR2 reads YYNGEE. V lost 4 bases and J lost 0; bases outside the gene matches: 4. The CDR3 bases are TGTGCCAGCAGCTTAAGCGGGGGGGCCTCCTACGAGCAGTACTTC. Protein product: CASSLSGGASYEQYF.

The chain links TRBV3-1 (or the pseudogene TRBV3-2) to TRBJ2-2; perhaps TRBD2 as D (6 bases). The V and J ends lost 3 bases and 2 bases respectively, with 10 bases between them. This CDR3 is built from 15 residues. Germline assignment: CDR1 LGHDT and CDR2 YNNKEL (reference sequence). CDR3 coding DNA: TGTGCCAGCAGCCAGCGGGGACTTAACACCGGGGAGCTGTTTTTT. It translates to CASSQRGLNTGELFF.

This clone appeared many times. This chain links TRBV27 with TRBJ2-7; D unclear. Trimming removed 3 bases at V and 2 bases at J, with 14 bases between. The CDR3 consists of 15 residues. Germline CDR1 reads MNHEY; CDR2 reads SMNVEV (reference sequence). The CDR3 spells CASSFSTVQTYEQYF. The CDR3 DNA sequence: TGTGCCAGCAGTTTTTCCACTGTCCAAACCTACGAGCAGTACTTC.

The V and J genes are TRBV30 and TRBJ1-4, with D tentatively TRBD1 (6 bases). CDR3 length equals 14 residues. Germline V gene lookup returns CDR1 GTSNPN and CDR2 SVGIG (reference sequence). Deletions cut 5 bases from V and 7 bases from J, with 17 bases between. In DNA, the CDR3 is TGTGCCTGGTCCGGGACAAGTCTTTTTGAAAAACTGTTTTTT. Translated: CAWSGTSLFEKLFF.

In its sample, this clone was seen many times. V usage is TRBV7-3 and J usage is TRBJ2-5; D is possibly TRBD1 (6 bases). Trimming stripped 8 bases from V and 0 bases from J, with 10 bases between. This CDR3 contains 13 residues. Looked up from germline, CDR1 is SGHTA and CDR2 is FQGTGA. CDR3 in amino acids: CASARDNQETQYF. In DNA, the CDR3 is TGTGCCAGCGCCAGGGACAACCAAGAGACCCAGTACTTC. Full variable domain (outside the CDR3, taken from reference TRBV7-3 and TRBJ2-5): GAGVSQTPSNKVTEKGKYVELRCDPISGHTALYWYRQSLGQGPEFLIYFQGTGAADDSGLPNDRFFAVRPEGSVSTLKIQRTERGDSAVYLCASARDNQETQYFGPGTRLLVL.

This rearrangement joins TRBV2 to TRBJ2-2; the match to TRBD2 covers 8 bases. This CDR3 comprises 16 residues. From germline, CDR1 is SNHLY and CDR2 FYNNEI. J gave up 4 bases and V 6 bases, and 10 bases lay outside the gene matches. The CDR3 here is CASSPEAAGVTGELFF. CDR3 nucleotides: TGTGCCAGCAGCCCCGAGGCAGCGGGAGTCACCGGGGAGCTGTTTTTT.

A few counts support this clone. The chain recombines TRBV5-4 with TRBJ2-3; 8 bases agree with TRBD2. Germline trimming cut 4 bases from V and 2 bases from J; bases unmatched to any gene: 9. From germline, CDR1 is SGHNT and CDR2 YYREEE (reference sequence). The CDR3 totals 16 residues. As DNA, the CDR3 is TGTGCCAGCAGCCTGAAGGGTAGCGGGGTCACAGATACGCAGTATTTT. Translation: CASSLKGSGVTDTQYF. Using reference TRBV5-4 and TRBJ2-3 for the parts outside the CDR3, the full variable domain is ETGVTQSPTHLIKTRGQQVTLRCSSQSGHNTVSWYQQALGQGPQFIFQYYREEENGRGNFPPRFSGLQFPNYSSELNVNALELDDSALYLCASSLKGSGVTDTQYFGPGTRLTVL.

This chain joins TRBV10-3 and TRBJ1-1, with 7 bases that match TRBD1. In germline, CDR1 is ENHRY, CDR2 SYGVKD. This CDR3 region has 13 residues. Trimming removed 10 bases from V and 1 base from J; junction bases left unmatched: 6. DNA for the CDR3: TGTGCCACAGTACAGGGGACGAACACTGAAGCTTTCTTT. Its translation is CATVQGTNTEAFF.

This chain links TRBV11-3 with TRBJ2-3, with D possibly matching TRBD1 (6 bases). In germline, CDR1 is SGHNT, CDR2 YENEEA. Trimming cost V 3 bases and J 6 bases, with 7 bases left between them. This CDR3 is 12 amino acids long. The CDR3 sequence is CASSLGADTQYF. CDR3 sequence (DNA): TGTGCCAGCAGCTTGGGGGCGGATACGCAGTATTTT.

This rearrangement joins TRBV28 to TRBJ2-5, with 9 bases that match TRBD2. The junction had 6 bases not matched to a gene; V was cut back by 6 bases and J by 4 bases. The CDR3 sequence is 14 residues long. Germline V gives CDR1 MDHEN, CDR2 SYDVKM. The CDR3 bases are TGTGCCAGCAGCTTAGCGGGGGAGACAGAGACCCAGTACTTC. The encoded protein is CASSLAGETETQYF.

V gene TRBV10-3 combines with J gene TRBJ1-1; the D gene is possibly TRBD1 (5 bases). Per the germline V gene, CDR1 is ENHRY and CDR2 is SYGVKD. The CDR3 is 16 residues long. Trimming stripped 2 bases from V and 7 bases from J, with 20 bases between. CDR3 loop: CAISETGLDTGIEAFF. DNA of the CDR3: TGTGCCATCAGTGAGACAGGCCTAGATACAGGAATTGAAGCTTTCTTT.

The chain recombines TRBV4-3 with TRBJ2-7, with TRBD2 matching 7 bases. Trimming at V came to 1 base and at J to 6 bases, leaving 6 bases not matched to a gene. Germline V CDR1 and CDR2: LGHNA, YSLEER. The CDR3 is 14 amino acids. The CDR3 coding sequence is TGCGCCAGCAGCCAAGGGACAAGGGAGGGCGAGCAGTACTTC. This sequence encodes CASSQGTREGEQYF.

V usage is TRBV2 and J usage is TRBJ2-5; 12 bases are a match to TRBD2. CDR3 length equals 15 residues. Germline V gene lookup returns CDR1 SNHLY and CDR2 FYNNEI. Losses at the gene ends were 6 bases for V and 5 bases for J; bases not matched to a gene: 7. In nucleotides, the CDR3 is TGTGCCAGCAGGCCCACTAGCGGGGGGTTTGAGACCCAGTACTTC. Its protein product is CASRPTSGGFETQYF.

The chain employs TRBV28 and TRBJ2-1; D may be TRBD2 (6 bases). The CDR3 loop spans 12 amino acids. V was pared by 2 bases and J by 10 bases, with 9 bases between. Germline assignment: CDR1 MDHEN and CDR2 SYDVKM. This CDR3 is CASSLNAGEQFF. The CDR3 coding sequence is TGTGCCAGCAGTTTAAACGCGGGGGAGCAGTTCTTC.

CDR3 residues: CASSSGDQGYTF. The CDR3 nucleotides are TGTGCCAGCAGTTCGGGGGATCAAGGCTACACCTTC. V and J are TRBV27 and TRBJ1-2; D might be TRBD1 (5 bases). The CDR3 length is 12 residues. Germline V CDR1 and CDR2: MNHEY, SMNVEV (reference sequence). Trimming took off 4 bases at V and 8 bases at J, with 11 bases between the two ends.

V usage is TRBV6-2 or TRBV6-3 and J usage is TRBJ1-5, with D unclear. This CDR3 is built from 13 residues. The germline V gene encodes CDR1 MNHEY and CDR2 SVGEGT. Trimming left V 4 bases short and J 6 bases short, with 10 bases between. CDR3 loop: CASSSTVTQPQHF. The CDR3 nucleotides read TGTGCCAGCAGTTCCACAGTTACTCAGCCCCAGCATTTT.

The chain carries TRBV9 and TRBJ2-7; 9 nucleotides align to TRBD1. The CDR3 has 14 amino acids. The junction had 2 bases not matched to a gene; V was cut back by 0 bases and J by 4 bases. Germline V gene lookup returns CDR1 SGDLS and CDR2 YYNGEE. This CDR3 reads CASSVVDRGYEQYF. The CDR3 nucleotides are TGTGCCAGCAGCGTAGTTGACAGGGGGTACGAGCAGTACTTC.

This chain links TRBV15 with TRBJ2-7; D gene ambiguous. Trimming pared 0 bases from V and 0 bases from J, leaving 6 bases between. Per germline, CDR1 LNHNV and CDR2 YYDKDF (reference sequence). The CDR3 has 14 amino acids. The CDR3 is CATSRDVNSYEQYF. For the CDR3, the DNA is TGTGCCACCAGCAGAGATGTCAACTCCTACGAGCAGTACTTC. The entire variable domain, with the rest obtained from reference TRBV15 and TRBJ2-7, is as follows: DAMVIQNPRYQVTQFGKPVTLSCSQTLNHNVMYWYQQKSSQAPKLLFHYYDKDFNNEADTPDNFQSRRPNTSFCFLDIRSPGLGDTAMYLCATSRDVNSYEQYFGPGTRLTVT.

This rearrangement joins TRBV28 to TRBJ1-1, with TRBD1 as a possible D gene (5 bases). Trimming took off 3 bases at V and 4 bases at J, with 12 bases between the two ends. Germline CDR1 and CDR2: MDHEN and SYDVKM. The CDR3 totals 14 residues. The CDR3 sequence: CASSFDRTATEAFF. The CDR3 DNA sequence: TGTGCCAGCAGTTTTGACAGAACGGCCACTGAAGCTTTCTTT. The full variable domain, with the rest looked up from reference TRBV28 and TRBJ1-1, is DVKVTQSSRYLVKRTGEKVFLECVQDMDHENMFWYRQDPGLGLRLIYFSYDVKMKEKGDIPEGYSVSREKKERFSLILESASTNQTSMYLCASSFDRTATEAFFGQGTRLTVV.

The chain couples TRBV27 to TRBJ2-7; tentative D call: TRBD2 (6 bases). In germline, CDR1 is MNHEY, CDR2 SMNVEV (reference sequence). This CDR3 contains 16 residues. V lost 0 bases to trimming and J lost 3 bases, with 15 bases between them. CDR3 nucleotide sequence: TGTGCCAGCAGTTTATCGTTTCGGGAGCCTGGCTACGAGCAGTACTTC. Protein: CASSLSFREPGYEQYF.

The chain carries TRBV7-2 and TRBJ2-1; possible D gene TRBD2, 6 bases. The V and J ends lost 2 bases and 2 bases respectively, with 13 bases between them. Per the germline V gene, CDR1 is SGHTA and CDR2 is FQGNSA. CDR3 size: 16 residues. CDR3 sequence (DNA): TGTGCCAGCAGCTTAACTATTCGGGGGACCTACAATGAGCAGTTCTTC. Its protein product is CASSLTIRGTYNEQFF.

The V gene is TRBV11-2, the J gene TRBJ2-5, with 9 bases identical to TRBD2. With 5 bases clipped from V and 1 base from J, the junction kept 11 bases outside the gene matches. The CDR3 has 17 amino acids. Germline CDR1 is SGHAT and CDR2 is FQNNGV. The CDR3: CASSPRMGGGAQETQYF. CDR3 bases: TGTGCCAGCAGCCCTCGGATGGGCGGGGGGGCCCAAGAGACCCAGTACTTC.

V gene TRBV14 combines with J gene TRBJ1-1; D remains unclear. Germline CDR1 reads SGHDN; CDR2 reads FVKESK. Deletions cut 2 bases from V and 6 bases from J, with 22 bases between. This CDR3 has 17 amino acids. CDR3 loop: CASSQSYLSSLGAEAFF. In DNA form, the CDR3 reads TGTGCCAGCAGCCAATCGTATTTAAGTTCGCTGGGAGCTGAAGCTTTCTTT.